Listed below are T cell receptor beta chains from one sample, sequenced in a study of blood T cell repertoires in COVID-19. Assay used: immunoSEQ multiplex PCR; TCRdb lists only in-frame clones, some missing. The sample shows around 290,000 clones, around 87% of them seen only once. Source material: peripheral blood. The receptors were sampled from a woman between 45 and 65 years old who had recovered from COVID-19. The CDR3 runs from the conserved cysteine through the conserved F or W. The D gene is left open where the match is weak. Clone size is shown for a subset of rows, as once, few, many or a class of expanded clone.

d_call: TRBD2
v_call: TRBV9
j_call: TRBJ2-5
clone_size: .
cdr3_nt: TGTGCCAGCAGCGTTAGCGGGGGGGGCCACCAAGAGACCCAGTACTTC
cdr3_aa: CASSVSGGGHQETQYF

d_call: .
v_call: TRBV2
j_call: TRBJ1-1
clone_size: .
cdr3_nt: TGTGCCAGCAGTGGAGGGGAGGCGAACACTGAAGCTTTCTTT
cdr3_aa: CASSGGEANTEAFF

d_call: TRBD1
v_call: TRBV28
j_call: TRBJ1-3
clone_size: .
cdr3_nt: TGTGCCAGCCTAGGACAGGAAAACTCTGGAAACACCATATATTTT
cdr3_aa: CASLGQENSGNTIYF

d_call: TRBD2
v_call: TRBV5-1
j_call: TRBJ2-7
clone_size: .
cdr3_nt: TGCGCCAGCAGCGGAGGGCGGGGGGGCTACGAGCAGTACTTC
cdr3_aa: CASSGGRGGYEQYF

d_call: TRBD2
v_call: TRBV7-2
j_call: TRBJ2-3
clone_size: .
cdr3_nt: TGTGCCAGCGGCGTGGCTAGCGGGTCTAGCACAGATACGCAGTATTTT
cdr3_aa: CASGVASGSSTDTQYF

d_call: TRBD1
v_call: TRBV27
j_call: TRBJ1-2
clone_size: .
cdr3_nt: TGTGCCAGCAGTCATCAGGGGGCGAGAGGCTACACCTTC
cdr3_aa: CASSHQGARGYTF

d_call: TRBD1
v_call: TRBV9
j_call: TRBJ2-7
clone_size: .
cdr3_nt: TGTGCCAGCAGTGGGGGACAGGGATCCTACGAGCAGTACTTC
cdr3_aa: CASSGGQGSYEQYF

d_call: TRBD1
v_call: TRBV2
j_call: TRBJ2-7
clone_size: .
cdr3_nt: TGTGCCAGCAGGGGGACAGGGGTGAACGAGCAGTACTTC
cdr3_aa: CASRGTGVNEQYF

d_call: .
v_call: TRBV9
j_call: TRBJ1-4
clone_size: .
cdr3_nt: TGTGCCAGCAGCCGGGGGAGGGTTGTTAATGAAAAACTGTTTTTT
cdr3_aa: CASSRGRVVNEKLFF

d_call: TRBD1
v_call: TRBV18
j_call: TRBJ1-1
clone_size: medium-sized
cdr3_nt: TGTGCCAGCTCACAAACAGGGGAAACTGAAGCTTTCTTT
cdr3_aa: CASSQTGETEAFF

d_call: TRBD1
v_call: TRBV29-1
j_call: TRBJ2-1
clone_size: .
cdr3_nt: TGCAGCGTTGTGGACAGGGTAGGGGTTGAGCAGTTCTTC
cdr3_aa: CSVVDRVGVEQFF

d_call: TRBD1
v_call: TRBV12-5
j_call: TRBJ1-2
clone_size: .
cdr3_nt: TGTGCTAGTGGCTTGGGTCGGGACAGGGGGATTGACTATGGCTACACCTTC
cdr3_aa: CASGLGRDRGIDYGYTF

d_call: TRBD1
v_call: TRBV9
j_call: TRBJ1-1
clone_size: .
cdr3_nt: TGTGCCAGCAGCAGATCACAGGGGGCGCTGGCTGAAGCTTTCTTT
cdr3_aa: CASSRSQGALAEAFF

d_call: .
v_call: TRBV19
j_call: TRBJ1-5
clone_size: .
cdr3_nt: TGTGCCAGTAGACGAACAGGGCAGAGCCCTCAGCCCCAGCATTTT
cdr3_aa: CASRRTGQSPQPQHF

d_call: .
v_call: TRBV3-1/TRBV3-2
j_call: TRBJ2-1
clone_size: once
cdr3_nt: TGTGCCAGTGCGGGAATAGCCTACAATGAGCAGTTCTTC
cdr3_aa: CASAGIAYNEQFF

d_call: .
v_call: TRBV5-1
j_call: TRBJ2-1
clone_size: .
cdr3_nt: TGCGCCAGCAGCACCGGGAGCGTCTCCTACAATGAGCAGTTCTTC
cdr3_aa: CASSTGSVSYNEQFF

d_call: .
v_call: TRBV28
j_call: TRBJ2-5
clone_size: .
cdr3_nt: TGTGCCAGCAGCACCGCCGCGGTAGAGACCCAGTACTTC
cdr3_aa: CASSTAAVETQYF

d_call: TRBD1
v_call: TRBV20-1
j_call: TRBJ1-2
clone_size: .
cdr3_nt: TGCAGTGCTAGTTTGACAGGGGCATCAGGCTACACCTTC
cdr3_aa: CSASLTGASGYTF

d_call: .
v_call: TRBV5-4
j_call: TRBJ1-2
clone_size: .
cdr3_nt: TGTGCCAGCAGCTTGGATACATCACACTATGGCTACACCTTC
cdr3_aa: CASSLDTSHYGYTF

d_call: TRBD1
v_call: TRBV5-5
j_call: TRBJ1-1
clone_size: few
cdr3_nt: TGTGCCAGCAGACTACAGGGGGCCACTGAAGCTTTCTTT
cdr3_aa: CASRLQGATEAFF

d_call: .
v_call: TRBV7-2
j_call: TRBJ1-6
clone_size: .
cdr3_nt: TGTGCCAGCAGCTCACAGGTCCCTGAGGCCCTCCACTTT
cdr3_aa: CASSSQVPEALHF

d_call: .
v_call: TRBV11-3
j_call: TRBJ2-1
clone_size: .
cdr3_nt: TGTGCCAGCAGCTCCGGGACACCCAATGAGCAGTTCTTC
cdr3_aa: CASSSGTPNEQFF

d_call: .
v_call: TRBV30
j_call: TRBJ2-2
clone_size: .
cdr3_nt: TGTGCCTGGAGTGTAAACAGGGTGACCGGGGAGCTGTTTTTT
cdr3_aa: CAWSVNRVTGELFF

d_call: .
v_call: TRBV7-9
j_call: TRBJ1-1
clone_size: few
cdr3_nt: TGTGCCAGCAGCTTAGACTCGTTGAAGAACACTGAAGCTTTCTTT
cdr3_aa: CASSLDSLKNTEAFF

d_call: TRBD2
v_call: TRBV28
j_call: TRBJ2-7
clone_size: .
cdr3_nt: TGTGCCAGCAGTTTTAGCGCTAGCGGAATATACGAGCAGTACTTC
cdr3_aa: CASSFSASGIYEQYF

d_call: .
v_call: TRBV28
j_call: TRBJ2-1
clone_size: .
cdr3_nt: TGTGCCAGCAGTTTAGCAGGGTTGAATGAGCAGTTCTTC
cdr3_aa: CASSLAGLNEQFF

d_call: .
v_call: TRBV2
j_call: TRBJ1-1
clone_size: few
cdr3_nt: TGTGCCAGCCAACTCCTGAACACTGAAGCTTTCTTT
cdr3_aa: CASQLLNTEAFF